These 11 T cell receptor beta chains were all obtained from the same sample, sequenced in a study of blood T cell repertoires in COVID-19. Profiling relied on immunoSEQ multiplex PCR, and the TCRdb table lists in-frame clones only, not all of them. The repertoire holds 75,000 to 95,000 clones, less than 75% seen once, with about 26% in the top ten. Material for sequencing was peripheral blood. These TCRs come from a woman between 55 and 75 years old in a cohort sampled during active or convalescent COVID-19.

The CDR3 loop reads CASSLTQGGAEAFF. The CDR3 DNA reads TGCGCCAGCAGCTTAACCCAGGGAGGTGCTGAAGCTTTCTTT. This chain links TRBV5-1 with TRBJ1-1; possibly TRBD1 for D (5 bases). The germline V and J ends were trimmed by 2 bases and 6 bases, with 14 bases remaining between them. CDR3 size: 14 residues. Germline-derived CDR1 and CDR2 are SGHRS and YFSETQ.

The chain employs TRBV28 and TRBJ2-7; 10 nucleotides line up with TRBD1. The V segment lost 8 bases and the J segment 0 bases; nucleotides outside the gene matches: 1. CDR1 is MDHEN, CDR2 SYDVKM, per germline. The CDR3 length is 13 residues. The CDR3 is CASDRGRSYEQYF. Here the CDR3 DNA reads TGTGCCAGCGACAGGGGGCGCTCCTACGAGCAGTACTTC.

The rearrangement links TRBV29-1 to TRBJ2-3, with D possibly being TRBD1 (6 bases). The V end was cut by 3 bases, the J end by 1 base, with 8 bases between. There are 13 residues in the CDR3. The germline V gene encodes CDR1 SQVTM and CDR2 ANQGSEA. CDR3 nucleotides: TGCAGCGTTGAGAACAGGGGCACAGATACGCAGTATTTT. Translating it yields CSVENRGTDTQYF.

V and J are TRBV7-9 and TRBJ1-2, with no clear D. V gave up 7 bases and J gave up 8 bases, with 17 bases separating them. Germline assignment: CDR1 SEHNR and CDR2 FQNEAQ (reference sequence). The CDR3 runs 13 residues. CDR3 nucleotides: TGTGCCAGCACTTTACCTACGCCGAGGGGCTACACCTTC. Amino acid sequence: CASTLPTPRGYTF.

V usage is TRBV19 and J usage is TRBJ2-5; perhaps TRBD1 as D (5 bases). CDR1 and CDR2 from the germline V gene are LNHDA and SQIVND (reference sequence). Trimming pared 3 bases from V and 3 bases from J, leaving 8 bases between. The CDR3 sequence is 13 residues long. CDR3 DNA sequence: TGTGCCAGTAGTATCGACAGCGAAGAGACCCAGTACTTC. It codes for CASSIDSEETQYF. Filled out from reference TRBV19 and TRBJ2-5, the complete variable domain reads DGGITQSPKYLFRKEGQNVTLSCEQNLNHDAMYWYRQDPGQGLRLIYYSQIVNDFQKGDIAEGYSVSREKKESFPLTVTSAQKNPTAFYLCASSIDSEETQYFGPGTRLLVL.

The genes are TRBV7-9 and TRBJ2-7; a possible D gene is TRBD2 (5 bases). V was trimmed by 1 base and J by 4 bases, leaving 8 bases between them. Per germline, CDR1 SEHNR and CDR2 FQNEAQ (reference sequence). The CDR3 is made up of 13 amino acids. The DNA for the CDR3 is TGTGCCAGCAGCTTAGGGGAGTGGTACGAGCAGTACTTC. Its protein is CASSLGEWYEQYF.

The chain couples TRBV7-9 to TRBJ2-2, with D unresolved. The CDR3 is made up of 13 amino acids. Germline-derived CDR1 and CDR2 are SEHNR and FQNEAQ (reference sequence). V was cut by 5 bases and J by 2 bases, with 6 bases left in between. The DNA for the CDR3 is TGTGCCAGCAGCCTATACAACACCGGGGAGCTGTTTTTT. Protein product: CASSLYNTGELFF.

The J gene is TRBJ2-7, the V gene TRBV4-2, with 8 nucleotides matching TRBD1. CDR3 length equals 15 residues. Trimming at V came to 2 bases and at J to 5 bases, leaving 8 bases not matched to a gene. The germline V gene has CDR1 LGHNA and CDR2 YNFKEQ. The CDR3 reads CASSQLGAGGHEQYF. CDR3 nucleotides: TGTGCCAGCAGCCAATTAGGAGCAGGGGGCCACGAGCAGTACTTC.

CDR3 sequence (DNA): TGTGCCAGCAGCTTCGGACAGGGCCCCACAGATACGCAGTATTTT. Protein sequence: CASSFGQGPTDTQYF. The J gene is TRBJ2-3, the V gene TRBV5-5; the match to TRBD1 covers 8 bases. Germline assignment: CDR1 SGHKS and CDR2 YYEKEE (reference sequence). The CDR3 consists of 15 residues. After removal of 2 bases from V and 2 bases from J, the junction contained 4 bases not matched to a gene.

The V gene is TRBV9, the J gene TRBJ1-6, with a tentative D call TRBD1 (5 bases). Germline V gives CDR1 SGDLS, CDR2 YYNGEE. V gave up 4 bases and J gave up 7 bases, with 15 bases separating them. The length of the CDR3 is 15 residues. CDR3 nucleotides: TGTGCCAGCAGCACTTGGGACTCTACGAATTCACCCCTCCACTTT. This gives the protein CASSTWDSTNSPLHF.

The chain has TRBV29-1 and TRBJ2-2; 7 bases are shared with TRBD1. The CDR3 consists of 12 residues. CDR1 is SQVTM, CDR2 ANQGSEA, per germline. The V and J ends lost 6 bases and 7 bases, in that order; junction bases with no gene match: 5. CDR3 bases: TGCAGCGTGAAACAGGGGAACGGGGAGCTGTTTTTT. Encoded protein: CSVKQGNGELFF.